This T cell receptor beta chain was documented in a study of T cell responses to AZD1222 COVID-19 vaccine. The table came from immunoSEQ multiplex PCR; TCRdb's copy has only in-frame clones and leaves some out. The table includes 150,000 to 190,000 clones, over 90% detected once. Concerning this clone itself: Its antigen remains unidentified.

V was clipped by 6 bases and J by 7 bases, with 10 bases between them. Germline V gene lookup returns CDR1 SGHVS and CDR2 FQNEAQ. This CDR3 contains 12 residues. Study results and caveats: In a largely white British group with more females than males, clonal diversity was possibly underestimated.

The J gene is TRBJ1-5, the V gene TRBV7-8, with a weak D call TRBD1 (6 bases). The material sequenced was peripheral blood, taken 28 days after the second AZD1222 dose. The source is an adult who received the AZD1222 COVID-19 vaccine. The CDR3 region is CASSSQGQPQHF. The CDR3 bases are TGTGCCAGCAGTTCACAGGGCCAGCCCCAGCATTTT. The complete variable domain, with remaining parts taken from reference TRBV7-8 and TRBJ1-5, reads GAGVSQSPRYKVAKRGQDVALRCDPISGHVSLFWYQQALGQGPEFLTYFQNEAQLDKSGLPSDRFFAERPEGSVSTLKIQRTQQEDSAVYLCASSSQGQPQHFGDGTRLSIL.